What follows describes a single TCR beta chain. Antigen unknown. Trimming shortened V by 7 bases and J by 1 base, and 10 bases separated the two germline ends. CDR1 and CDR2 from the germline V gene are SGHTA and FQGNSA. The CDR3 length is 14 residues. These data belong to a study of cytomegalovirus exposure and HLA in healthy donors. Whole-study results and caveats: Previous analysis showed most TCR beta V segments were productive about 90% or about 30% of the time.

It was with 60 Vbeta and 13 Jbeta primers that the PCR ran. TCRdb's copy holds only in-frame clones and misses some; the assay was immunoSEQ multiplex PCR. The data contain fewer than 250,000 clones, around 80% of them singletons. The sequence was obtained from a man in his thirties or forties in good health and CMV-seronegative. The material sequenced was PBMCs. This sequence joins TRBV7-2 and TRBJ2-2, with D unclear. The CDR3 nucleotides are TGTGCCAGCAAAGCTCGGGTGAACACCGGGGAGCTGTTTTTT. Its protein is CASKARVNTGELFF.